This T cell receptor (beta chain) emerged from a study of blood T cell repertoires in COVID-19. Generated by immunoSEQ multiplex PCR, the TCRdb table keeps only in-frame clones and is missing some. The sample has around 150,000 clones, approximately 87% seen once. The CDR3 sequence is 16 residues long. Losses at the gene ends were 0 bases for V and 3 bases for J; bases not matched to a gene: 6. Germline V gene sequence: CDR1 SGHRS, CDR2 YFSETQ. The chain has TRBV5-1 and TRBJ1-2; TRBD1 matches at 9 bases. Source material: peripheral blood. The source is a woman aged 70-85 years with COVID-19, enrolled during active disease. The chain's CDR3 is CASSLAAGQGDYGYTF. CDR3 in DNA: TGCGCCAGCAGCTTGGCCGCGGGACAGGGAGACTATGGCTACACCTTC.